The entry below gives a single T cell receptor beta chain sequence along with its context. Its target is unknown. This record belongs to a study of graft-versus-host responses after intestinal transplantation. Study context: Transplant recipients had multivisceral, liver-intestinal, or isolated intestinal grafts. Anti-thymocyte globulin served as induction for all recipients, who then took tacrolimus and steroids for about three years.

Germline V gene sequence: CDR1 SGHRS, CDR2 YFSETQ. CDR3 length equals 16 residues. Trimming cost V 0 bases and J 2 bases, with 9 bases left between them. The data were produced by immunoSEQ multiplex PCR, yet TCRdb's version contains in-frame clones alone and is incomplete. The table records more than 80,000 clones, approximately 91% of them present only once. Whole-study findings and limits: Graft-versus-host to host-versus-graft clonal ratios in allografts were high in patients with graft-donor T cell macrochimerism.

The TCR comes from a human donor who received an intestinal transplant. Material: unstimulated CD4+ T cells sorted from spleen or lymph node cells, obtained before intestinal transplant. V gene TRBV5-1 combines with J gene TRBJ2-6, with a possible D match to TRBD1 (5 bases). This CDR3 is CASSLAVTAGANVLTF. The CDR3 region has the DNA TGCGCCAGCAGCTTGGCGGTGACAGCTGGGGCCAACGTCCTGACTTTC.